Reported below is one T cell receptor beta chain. Germline V CDR1 and CDR2: MNHEY, SMNVEV (reference sequence). There are 19 residues in the CDR3. Trimming stripped 5 bases from V and 1 base from J, with 25 bases between. This entry is derived from a study of OX40 agonist ivuxolimab in advanced cancers. Assay used: immunoSEQ multiplex PCR; TCRdb lists only in-frame clones, some missing. The data hold about 70,000 clones, with around 88% observed a single time. The gene calls are TRBV27 and TRBJ2-3; tentatively, D is TRBD2 (5 bases). The specimen was CD4+ or CD8+ T cells sorted from blood, collected in a trial of the OX40 agonist ivuxolimab. The TCR was taken from an adult with an advanced solid tumor such as melanoma, head and neck, liver or kidney cancer. The chain's CDR3 is CASSVLRRSADLRTDTQYF. The CDR3, as DNA: TGTGCCAGCAGTGTGCTGAGGAGGTCGGCGGACCTTCGCACAGATACGCAGTATTTT.